Listed below are T cell receptor beta chains from one sample, sequenced in a study of blood T cell repertoires in COVID-19. TCRdb's copy holds only in-frame clones and misses some; the assay was immunoSEQ multiplex PCR. This table holds 250,000 to 300,000 clones, 87% found once. Sequenced sample: peripheral blood. The receptors derive from a woman aged 50 to 60 who had recovered from COVID-19. CDR3s include the opening cysteine and the closing phenylalanine or tryptophan. The D gene is left open where the match is weak. A row's size may be missing; if present it is once, few, many or a size class.

-	-	TRBV19	TRBJ2-1	CASSKADTYNEQFF	TGTGCCAGTAGTAAGGCGGATACCTACAATGAGCAGTTCTTC
TRBD2	-	TRBV7-2	TRBJ2-1	CASSGLAGDYNEQFF	TGTGCCAGCAGCGGACTAGCGGGGGACTACAATGAGCAGTTCTTC
-	-	TRBV7-2	TRBJ1-1	CASSLVYGNTEAFF	TGTGCCAGCAGCTTAGTATACGGGAACACTGAAGCTTTCTTT
-	-	TRBV24-1	TRBJ2-1	CATSDPRASFYNEQFF	TGTGCCACCAGTGATCCGCGGGCTTCCTTTTACAATGAGCAGTTCTTC
-	-	TRBV5-1	TRBJ2-7	CASRSPGGSYEQYF	TGCGCCAGCAGGAGTCCCGGGGGCTCCTACGAGCAGTACTTC
-	-	TRBV14	TRBJ2-2	CASSQHFGELFF	TGTGCCAGCAGCCAGCACTTCGGGGAGCTGTTTTTT
-	-	TRBV12-5	TRBJ2-7	CASGLVMGLISYEQYF	-
-	-	TRBV6-6	TRBJ1-1	CASSQRPEGISRTEAFF	TGTGCCAGCAGTCAACGTCCGGAGGGGATTTCTAGGACTGAAGCTTTCTTT
-	-	TRBV5-1	TRBJ1-3	CASSLSGPDSGNTIYF	TGCGCCAGCAGCTTGTCAGGGCCCGACTCTGGAAACACCATATATTTT
-	-	TRBV27	TRBJ2-7	CASSSLAYEQYF	TGTGCCAGCAGTTCGCTAGCGTACGAGCAGTACTTC
-	few	TRBV7-2	TRBJ2-7	CASSSAYEQYF	TGTGCCAGCAGCTCTGCCTACGAGCAGTACTTC
TRBD2	-	TRBV10-2	TRBJ2-7	CASSATSLYEQYF	TGCGCCAGCAGTGCGACTAGCCTTTACGAGCAGTACTTC
TRBD1	-	TRBV18	TRBJ1-1	CASSPYVTGTGLSEAFF	TGTGCCAGCTCACCTTATGTAACCGGGACAGGGTTATCTGAAGCTTTCTTT
-	few	TRBV7-9	TRBJ2-7	CASSLERAGWAYEQYF	TGTGCCAGCAGCTTAGAGAGGGCCGGGTGGGCCTACGAGCAGTACTTC
-	-	TRBV5-1	TRBJ1-2	CASSLESVSGYTF	TGCGCCAGCAGCTTGGAGAGCGTGAGTGGCTACACCTTC
-	-	TRBV7-2	TRBJ1-2	CASSSTRGQSYGYTF	TGTGCCAGCAGCTCTACCCGAGGACAGTCCTATGGCTACACCTTC
TRBD2	once	TRBV7-3	TRBJ2-2	CASSSLAGGISGELFF	TGTGCCAGCAGCTCCCTTGCGGGGGGGATCTCCGGGGAGCTGTTTTTT
TRBD1	-	TRBV19	TRBJ1-2	CASSTRQGIYGYTF	TGTGCCAGTAGTACCCGACAGGGGATCTATGGCTACACCTTC
-	-	TRBV27	TRBJ1-1	CASSSRGWSEAFF	TGTGCCAGCAGTTCTCGGGGGTGGTCTGAAGCTTTCTTT
-	-	TRBV18	TRBJ2-4	CASSPGTGDIQYF	TGTGCCAGCTCACCAGGGACTGGGGACATTCAGTACTTC
TRBD1	-	TRBV6-2/TRBV6-3	TRBJ1-5	CASSYSIRGQGSNQPQHF	TGTGCCAGCAGTTACTCGATCCGTGGACAGGGGAGCAATCAGCCCCAGCATTTT
-	-	TRBV7-2	TRBJ2-5	CASSPRSLLGNRETQYF	TGTGCCAGCAGCCCTCGTAGTCTGCTCGGTAATCGAGAGACCCAGTACTTC
-	-	TRBV5-5	TRBJ1-5	CASSPDGYVGHNQPQHF	TGTGCCAGCAGCCCCGACGGGTACGTTGGCCATAATCAGCCCCAGCATTTT
-	-	TRBV7-8	TRBJ1-5	CASSFAPAGNQPQHF	TGTGCCAGCAGCTTCGCCCCCGCGGGAAATCAGCCCCAGCATTTT
-	-	TRBV7-8	TRBJ1-5	CASNSNILADVEQPQHF	TGTGCCAGCAACTCAAATATATTAGCAGACGTAGAACAGCCCCAGCATTTT
TRBD2	-	TRBV9	TRBJ2-2	CASSVFLAGANTGELFF	TGTGCCAGCAGCGTCTTTCTAGCGGGGGCGAACACCGGGGAGCTGTTTTTT
-	-	TRBV19	TRBJ2-7	CAGEASPVSSYEQYF	TGTGCCGGGGAGGCTAGCCCCGTTAGCTCCTACGAGCAGTACTTC
TRBD1	-	TRBV5-4	TRBJ2-5	CASSLYRGETQYF	TGTGCCAGCAGCCTATACAGGGGAGAGACCCAGTACTTC
TRBD1	once	TRBV27	TRBJ2-7	CASSPTGGYEQYF	TGTGCCAGCAGTCCGACAGGGGGCTACGAGCAGTACTTC
TRBD2	-	TRBV11-2	TRBJ2-5	CASSSLRGGQETQYF	TGTGCCAGCAGCTCCCTTCGCGGGGGACAAGAGACCCAGTACTTC
-	many	TRBV2	TRBJ1-4	CASSTVGEEKLFF	TGTGCCAGCAGCACAGTGGGTGAGGAAAAACTGTTTTTT
-	-	TRBV10-3	TRBJ1-1	CAIRGGGDAEAFF	TGTGCCATCAGGGGCGGAGGGGACGCTGAAGCTTTCTTT
TRBD1	-	TRBV5-1	TRBJ1-2	CASSTTGGWNYGYTF	TGCGCCAGCAGTACGACAGGGGGTTGGAACTATGGCTACACCTTC
TRBD1	-	TRBV20-1	TRBJ2-7	CSATGGYEQYF	TGCAGTGCTACAGGGGGCTACGAGCAGTACTTC
TRBD1	many	TRBV11-2	TRBJ1-2	CASSRGQGWFYGYTF	TGTGCCAGCAGCCGCGGACAGGGTTGGTTCTATGGCTACACCTTC
-	-	TRBV7-9	TRBJ1-1	CASSLYGTEAFF	TGTGCCAGCAGCTTATACGGGACTGAAGCTTTCTTT
TRBD1	-	TRBV9	TRBJ1-2	CASSAPGTGGTFTF	TGTGCCAGCAGCGCCCCCGGGACAGGGGGCACATTTACCTTC
-	-	TRBV5-1	TRBJ2-7	CASSWTTGIHSYEQYF	TGCGCCAGCAGCTGGACCACAGGGATCCACTCCTACGAGCAGTACTTC
TRBD2	-	TRBV6-5	TRBJ2-3	CASSSLTSGRAETQYF	TGTGCCAGCAGTTCCCTGACTAGCGGGAGGGCTGAGACGCAGTATTTT
-	-	TRBV7-3	TRBJ2-1	CASSFSRRADYNEQFF	TGTGCCAGCAGCTTCAGCAGGAGGGCCGACTACAATGAGCAGTTCTTC
-	-	TRBV7-8	TRBJ1-2	CASSLEISGIGGYTF	TGTGCCAGCAGCTTAGAAATATCGGGGATTGGCGGCTACACCTTC
-	-	TRBV15	TRBJ2-1	CATGYQGYEQFF	TGTGCCACCGGGTATCAGGGCTATGAGCAGTTCTTC
TRBD1	-	TRBV5-1	TRBJ1-1	CASRKDRGVNTEAFF	TGCGCCAGCAGAAAGGACAGGGGCGTAAACACTGAAGCTTTCTTT
-	-	TRBV7-9	TRBJ1-2	CASSFGYGYTF	TGTGCCAGCAGCTTCGGGTATGGCTACACCTTC
TRBD1	-	TRBV4-3	TRBJ1-1	CASSQERQGSWVNTEAFF	TGCGCCAGCAGCCAAGAACGACAGGGAAGTTGGGTGAACACTGAAGCTTTCTTT
-	once	TRBV18	TRBJ2-7	CASSPWRGFGGEQYF	TGTGCCAGCTCACCTTGGCGGGGTTTCGGGGGCGAGCAGTACTTC
TRBD1	-	TRBV15	TRBJ2-2	CATSRVTHRGYDGELFF	TGTGCCACCAGCAGAGTAACTCACAGGGGATATGACGGGGAGCTGTTTTTT
TRBD2	-	TRBV18	TRBJ2-3	CASSPSGSTDTQYF	TGTGCCAGCTCACCTAGCGGGAGCACAGATACGCAGTATTTT
-	many	TRBV5-1	TRBJ1-1	CASSPQAQNTEAFF	TGCGCCAGCAGCCCTCAGGCCCAGAACACTGAAGCTTTCTTT
-	-	TRBV6-4	TRBJ1-3	CASSDPTEGYSGNTIYF	TGTGCCAGCAGTGACCCGACGGAGGGATACTCTGGAAACACCATATATTTT
-	-	TRBV7-9	TRBJ2-5	CASSFGSEETQYF	TGTGCCAGCAGCTTCGGGTCCGAAGAGACCCAGTACTTC
-	-	TRBV19	TRBJ2-7	CASSIDGEFYEQYF	TGTGCCAGTAGTATCGACGGGGAGTTCTACGAGCAGTACTTC